One and the same sample provided the 17 T cell receptor beta chains below, sequenced in a study of T-cell memory formation after mild COVID-19. TCRdb redid the calling of the 5' RACE reads with MiXCR, one entry per CDR3 protein. The sample contains about 470,000 distinct CDR3 sequences, approximately 23% of which appear only once. Input material: PBMCs or a T cell subset sorted from them (not recorded which). All receptors derive from an adult woman who had mild COVID-19 (a few samples of this study predate the infection). Cell type and time point are not known.

The chain couples TRBV12-3 or TRBV12-4 to TRBJ2-5, with 9 nucleotides matching TRBD1. The V gene end was trimmed by 5 bases and the J gene end by 5 bases; junction bases not matched to a gene: 6. This CDR3 comprises 14 residues. The CDR3 nucleotides read TGTGCCAGCAGTGTGCGACAGGGGGTTGAGACCCAGTACTTC. Translating it yields CASSVRQGVETQYF.

The chain joins TRBV20-1 to TRBJ1-4; perhaps TRBD1 as D (5 bases). With 5 bases removed from V and 5 bases from J, the gap between germline ends came to 12 bases. The V gene's germline CDR1 is DFQATT and CDR2 SNEGSKA (reference sequence). The CDR3 has 13 residues. This chain's CDR3 is CSAGRYRNEKLFF. The DNA for the CDR3 is TGCAGTGCTGGCCGATACAGGAATGAAAAACTGTTTTTT.

The V and J genes are TRBV3-1 and TRBJ2-1, with D perhaps being TRBD1 or TRBD2 (5 bases each). CDR1 is LGHDT and CDR2 is YNNKEL in the germline V gene (reference sequence). CDR3 length equals 16 residues. The ends were cut back, 4 bases at V and 5 bases at J, with 18 bases in the middle. CDR3 loop: CASSPPGTPFNNEQFF. The CDR3 region has the DNA TGTGCCAGCAGCCCCCCCGGGACCCCTTTTAACAATGAGCAGTTCTTC.

The chain combines TRBV15 with TRBJ1-1; 7 nucleotides agree with TRBD1. After removal of 3 bases from V and 3 bases from J, the junction contained 7 bases not matched to a gene. The CDR3 length is 15 residues. The V gene's germline CDR1 is LNHNV and CDR2 YYDKDF (reference sequence). The CDR3 coding sequence is TGTGCCACCAGCAGCCGACAGGGAAGGGACACTGAAGCTTTCTTT. Amino acid sequence: CATSSRQGRDTEAFF.

The chain links TRBV6-2 or TRBV6-3 to TRBJ2-1; TRBD2 matches at 13 bases. The V and J ends lost 6 bases and 7 bases, in that order; junction bases with no gene match: 6. Per the germline V gene, CDR1 is MNHEY and CDR2 is SVGEGT. The CDR3 is 15 amino acids. In DNA, the CDR3 is TGTGCCAGCAGGGCAGGACTAGCGGGAGTTAATGAGCAGTTCTTC. Translation gives CASRAGLAGVNEQFF.

This clonotype was seen a handful of times. The chain combines TRBV15 with TRBJ1-3, with unresolved D. The V and J ends lost 9 bases and 4 bases respectively, with 16 bases between them. The V gene's germline CDR1 is LNHNV and CDR2 YYDKDF (reference sequence). This CDR3 is built from 14 residues. In nucleotides, the CDR3 is TGTGCCACGGCTTTGGGCTCGGCGGGAAACACCATATATTTT. Protein sequence: CATALGSAGNTIYF.

The genes are TRBV30 and TRBJ2-4; no firm D call. Trimming left V 0 bases short and J 2 bases short, with 8 bases between. This CDR3 has 14 residues. Germline CDR1 and CDR2: GTSNPN and SVGIG (reference sequence). CDR3 nucleotide sequence: TGTGCCTGGAGTGTCGGCTTAACCAAAAACATTCAGTACTTC. This sequence encodes CAWSVGLTKNIQYF.

The chain uses TRBV2 and TRBJ2-2; D is undetermined. CDR3 length equals 14 residues. Trimming took off 0 bases at V and 5 bases at J, with 7 bases between the two ends. CDR1 and CDR2 from the germline V gene are SNHLY and FYNNEI. CDR3 in amino acids: CASSEAGMTGELFF. CDR3 in DNA: TGTGCCAGCAGTGAAGCGGGTATGACCGGGGAGCTGTTTTTT.

The chain is built from TRBV12-3 or TRBV12-4 and TRBJ2-2; 9 bases are a match to TRBD2. Trimming at V came to 1 base and at J to 0 bases, leaving 6 bases not matched to a gene. The CDR3 is 18 amino acids. DNA of the CDR3: TGTGCCAGCAGTTTAGTGCGGGGGGGCCCCTCGAACACCGGGGAGCTGTTTTTT. Translation: CASSLVRGGPSNTGELFF.

The V gene is TRBV7-9, the J gene TRBJ1-1; D may be TRBD1 (5 bases). This CDR3 has 13 residues. Between the trimmed V and J ends, which lost 5 bases and 6 bases, there was a span of 13 bases. Germline CDR1 and CDR2: SEHNR and FQNEAQ (reference sequence). CDR3 loop: CASSVQGTAEAFF. The CDR3 nucleotides are TGTGCCAGCAGCGTCCAGGGTACCGCTGAAGCTTTCTTT. The full variable domain, its missing parts supplied by reference TRBV7-9 and TRBJ1-1, is DTGVSQNPRHKITKRGQNVTFRCDPISEHNRLYWYRQTLGQGPEFLTYFQNEAQLEKSRLLSDRFSAERPKGSFSTLEIQRTEQGDSAMYLCASSVQGTAEAFFGQGTRLTVV.

This clonotype was observed a handful of times. The rearrangement uses TRBV7-2 and TRBJ1-5; D ambiguous. V was shortened by 1 base and J by 0 bases, with 10 bases between the two germline ends. The CDR3 is made up of 16 amino acids. Germline loops: CDR1 SGHTA, CDR2 FQGNSA. The CDR3 DNA follows: TGTGCCAGCAGCTTAGGGTCCAGATATAGCAATCAGCCCCAGCATTTT. It codes for CASSLGSRYSNQPQHF.

This clonotype has just a few counts. The rearrangement links TRBV12-3 or TRBV12-4 to TRBJ1-1; weak D call: TRBD1 (5 bases). This CDR3 comprises 13 residues. Deletions cut 7 bases from V and 5 bases from J, with 14 bases between. DNA for the CDR3: TGTGCCAGCACCCCTGGGGGGATTACTGAAGCTTTCTTT. Protein sequence: CASTPGGITEAFF.

This clonotype has more than one count but fewer than ten. This sequence joins TRBV30 and TRBJ2-7, with D possibly matching TRBD1 (5 bases). The CDR3 is made up of 15 amino acids. V shed 3 bases and J shed 5 bases, with 20 bases lying between them. Germline V gene sequence: CDR1 GTSNPN, CDR2 SVGIG (reference sequence). CDR3 protein: CAWRAQTADSNEQYF. The CDR3 coding sequence is TGTGCCTGGAGGGCTCAAACAGCCGACAGCAACGAGCAGTACTTC.

V gene TRBV5-1 combines with J gene TRBJ2-3, with unresolved D. The CDR3 runs 14 residues. V lost 6 bases and J lost 6, with 17 bases in between. The germline CDR1 and CDR2 sequences are SGHRS and YFSETQ. The CDR3 loop reads CASTPGLYSDTQYF. The CDR3 DNA follows: TGCGCCAGCACTCCGGGCCTGTATTCGGATACGCAGTATTTT.

The chain couples TRBV4-2 to TRBJ2-5, with 7 bases aligning to TRBD2. Germline lookup yields CDR1 LGHNA and CDR2 YNFKEQ. The CDR3 loop spans 18 amino acids. J was trimmed by 4 bases and V by 0 bases; bases with no gene match: 14. CDR3 protein: CASSQEARSAGRGETQYF. The CDR3, as DNA: TGTGCCAGCAGCCAAGAAGCGAGATCAGCTGGGAGGGGAGAGACCCAGTACTTC.

This clonotype was detected a few times. The genes are TRBV7-9 and TRBJ2-1; D possibly corresponds to TRBD1 (6 bases). From germline, CDR1 is SEHNR and CDR2 FQNEAQ (reference sequence). The V end lost 3 bases, the J end lost 9 bases, and 15 bases lay between the germline ends. This CDR3 has 14 residues. CDR3 DNA: TGTGCCAGCAGCTTTGGTACGATAGGGGGTGAGCAGTTCTTC. It codes for CASSFGTIGGEQFF. The full variable domain, in which reference TRBV7-9 and TRBJ2-1 provide the parts outside the CDR3, is DTGVSQNPRHKITKRGQNVTFRCDPISEHNRLYWYRQTLGQGPEFLTYFQNEAQLEKSRLLSDRFSAERPKGSFSTLEIQRTEQGDSAMYLCASSFGTIGGEQFFGPGTRLTVL.

In its sample, this clonotype was seen a few times. This chain joins TRBV11-3 and TRBJ2-1; 9 bases are shared with TRBD1. Germline loops: CDR1 SGHNT, CDR2 YENEEA. V lost 1 base and J lost 2; bases outside the gene matches: 9. This CDR3 has 18 residues. The CDR3 region has the DNA TGTGCCAGCAGCTTAGGCCAATGGGGGACAGGGCCCTACAATGAGCAGTTCTTC. Translated: CASSLGQWGTGPYNEQFF.